The 10 T cell receptor beta chains reported below all come from one sample, sequenced in a study of blood T cell repertoires in COVID-19 (TCRdb year 2020). Libraries came from the immunoSEQ multiplex PCR assay. Sourced from immuneACCESS, this table was stored by TCRdb with only in-frame sequences that have V and J called. A share of the clones is absent; for the studies checked, an unresolved V gene accounts for under half, and the remainder has no known explanation. The sample table shows approximately 210,000 clones, and approximately 85% are seen once. The ten biggest clones cover 7.6% of the sample. The sample consisted of peripheral blood. These receptors came from a woman aged 50 to 65 with active or convalescent COVID-19.

This chain joins TRBV11-2 and TRBJ2-2; no firm D call. The germline V and J ends were trimmed by 5 bases and 0 bases, with 10 bases remaining between them. The germline gives CDR1 SGHAT, CDR2 FQNNGV. The CDR3 spans 15 residues. The CDR3 region has the DNA TGTGCCAGCAGCCTCCCCTTTACGAACACCGGGGAGCTGTTTTTT. Protein product: CASSLPFTNTGELFF. The variable domain in full, with the rest retrieved from reference TRBV11-2 and TRBJ2-2, is EAGVAQSPRYKIIEKRQSVAFWCNPISGHATLYWYQQILGQGPKLLIQFQNNGVVDDSQLPKDRFSAERLKGVDSTLKIQPAKLEDSAVYLCASSLPFTNTGELFFGEGSRLTVL.

The chain employs TRBV19 and TRBJ2-3; possibly TRBD2 for D (5 bases). There are 15 residues in the CDR3. Trimming cost V 9 bases and J 0 bases, with 16 bases left between them. CDR1 is LNHDA, CDR2 SQIVND, per germline (reference sequence). CDR3 loop: CASGPSRTSTDTQYF. The CDR3, as DNA: TGTGCCAGCGGTCCGTCCAGGACTAGCACAGATACGCAGTATTTT.

This chain uses TRBV29-1 with TRBJ1-4; 9 bases align to TRBD1. The CDR3 is 15 amino acids. Unmatched junction bases numbered 8, after V lost 5 bases and J lost 4 bases. The V gene's germline CDR1 is SQVTM and CDR2 ANQGSEA. CDR3 region: CSVNSGTGLNEKLFF. CDR3 DNA: TGCAGCGTTAACTCCGGGACAGGGCTTAATGAAAAACTGTTTTTT.

The chain employs TRBV7-8 and TRBJ2-7; the D is unclear. This CDR3 contains 13 residues. Trimming cost V 2 bases and J 1 base, with 6 bases left between them. CDR1 and CDR2 (germline): SGHVS, FQNEAQ. Here the CDR3 reads CASSLLASYEQYV. The CDR3 nucleotides read TGTGCCAGCAGCTTATTAGCTTCCTACGAGCAGTACGTC.

The V gene is TRBV7-2, the J gene TRBJ1-6; 7 bases fit TRBD1. Germline V CDR1 and CDR2: SGHTA, FQGNSA. The CDR3 runs 15 residues. The V and J ends lost 2 bases and 6 bases, in that order; junction bases with no gene match: 4. CDR3 sequence (DNA): TGTGCCAGCAGCTTAAGGGGACAGTCTAATTCACCCCTCCACTTT. It specifies CASSLRGQSNSPLHF.

The gene calls are TRBV5-1 and TRBJ2-7; TRBD2 matches at 16 bases. With 4 bases clipped from V and 2 bases from J, the junction kept 9 bases outside the gene matches. CDR1 and CDR2 (germline): SGHRS, YFSETQ. The CDR3 has 18 amino acids. CDR3 residues: CASSPGLAGGPVTYEQYF. For the CDR3, the DNA is TGCGCCAGCAGCCCGGGACTAGCGGGAGGGCCTGTAACCTACGAGCAGTACTTC.

This chain connects TRBV28 to TRBJ2-7, with D perhaps matching TRBD2 (5 bases). Germline lookup yields CDR1 MDHEN and CDR2 SYDVKM. With 4 bases removed from V and 9 bases from J, the gap between germline ends came to 19 bases. There are 14 residues in the CDR3. DNA of the CDR3: TGTGCCAGCAGTTACCCCAAGGCCGGGAACTGGCAGTACTTC. Residues: CASSYPKAGNWQYF. Complete variable domain (other parts from reference TRBV28 and TRBJ2-7): DVKVTQSSRYLVKRTGEKVFLECVQDMDHENMFWYRQDPGLGLRLIYFSYDVKMKEKGDIPEGYSVSREKKERFSLILESASTNQTSMYLCASSYPKAGNWQYFGPGTRLTVT.

The chain couples TRBV5-1 to TRBJ2-1; TRBD2 aligns across 11 bases. V dropped 3 bases and J dropped 3; count of bases not matched to a gene: 2. The CDR3 has 15 residues. The germline V gene encodes CDR1 SGHRS and CDR2 YFSETQ. The CDR3 protein is CASSSGTSGYNEQFF. The CDR3 DNA follows: TGCGCCAGCAGCTCCGGGACTAGCGGCTACAATGAGCAGTTCTTC.

This sequence joins TRBV29-1 and TRBJ2-2; no reliable D call. Germline-derived CDR1 and CDR2 are SQVTM and ANQGSEA. V was shortened by 4 bases and J by 3 bases, with 6 bases between the two germline ends. The CDR3 contains 12 residues. CDR3 in DNA: TGCAGCGTTGTGAGAGACACCGGGGAGCTGTTTTTT. Its translation: CSVVRDTGELFF.

The V gene is TRBV28, the J gene TRBJ1-6; 10 bases align to TRBD1. Germline CDR1 is MDHEN and CDR2 is SYDVKM. The V and J ends lost 4 bases and 10 bases, in that order; junction bases with no gene match: 7. The CDR3 runs to 15 residues. CDR3 residues: CASSSEDRGRSPLHF. The CDR3 DNA follows: TGTGCCAGCAGTTCAGAGGACAGGGGGAGATCACCCCTCCACTTT.